This T cell receptor beta chain originates from a study of blood T cell repertoires in COVID-19. This CDR3 is built from 13 residues. V dropped 5 bases and J dropped 3 bases, with 9 bases sitting between them. Germline V gene data show CDR1 as LNHDA and CDR2 as SQIVND (reference sequence). This clone was observed once. Other nucleotide sequences in the sample specify the same CDR3. Living in 24 US areas, the participants were between about 18 and 100 years of age. Participants' own reports of clinical history determined their cohort assignment. Recovered Cohort 3 donors showed two negative PCRs, clearance, or symptom resolution. Profiled with immunoSEQ multiplex PCR; TCRdb holds only in-frame clones, not every one. Seen here are approximately 100,000 clones, just over 85% observed once, and the top ten hold less than 3.5%.

V and J are TRBV19 and TRBJ2-3; D is possibly TRBD2 (6 bases). The sequence was obtained from a woman aged 45-60 years who had recovered from COVID-19. The sequencing input was PBMCs or T cells enriched from blood (not recorded which). The CDR3 DNA follows: TGTGCCAGTAGTCCTGGGGGGACAGATACGCAGTATTTT. Its translation: CASSPGGTDTQYF.